Listed here are 17 T cell receptor beta chains from one sample, sequenced in a study of blood T cell repertoires in COVID-19. Using immunoSEQ multiplex PCR, the repertoire was profiled, and TCRdb retains in-frame clones only, with some absent. The sample lists approximately 170,000 clones, approximately 90% occurring once. Material for sequencing was peripheral blood. The receptors come from a man aged 50 or older who had recovered from COVID-19.

The genes are TRBV5-1 and TRBJ2-6, with 7 bases that match TRBD2. Germline-derived CDR1 and CDR2 are SGHRS and YFSETQ. CDR3 length equals 16 residues. V lost 5 bases and J lost 0; bases outside the gene matches: 5. CDR3 protein: CASSLAETSGANVLTF. DNA of the CDR3: TGCGCCAGCAGTCTAGCGGAGACCTCTGGGGCCAACGTCCTGACTTTC.

The chain carries TRBV25-1 and TRBJ1-4, with D possibly matching TRBD1 (6 bases). Germline CDR1 reads MGHDK; CDR2 reads SYGVNS. Trimming took off 5 bases at V and 5 bases at J, with 12 bases between the two ends. The CDR3 totals 14 residues. The CDR3 sequence: CASSSTGSNEKLFF. The DNA for the CDR3 is TGTGCCAGCAGTTCGACAGGATCGAATGAAAAACTGTTTTTT.

This clone was seen only once. The V and J genes are TRBV7-2 and TRBJ2-5, with 15 bases fitting TRBD2. The CDR3 is made up of 16 amino acids. V shed 6 bases, J shed 2 bases, and the junction held 4 bases outside the gene matches. Germline V gives CDR1 SGHTA, CDR2 FQGNSA. CDR3: CASSSGLAGGQETQYF. The CDR3 DNA sequence: TGTGCCAGCAGTTCCGGACTAGCGGGGGGGCAAGAGACCCAGTACTTC.

V is TRBV10-3 and J is TRBJ2-5; TRBD2 matches 7 bases. Germline V CDR1 and CDR2: ENHRY, SYGVKD. This CDR3 region has 15 residues. The trim removed 1 base at V and 5 bases at J, leaving 7 bases unmatched. CDR3 coding DNA: TGTGCCATCAGTGAGTGGGAGGGGAGCAGGGAGACCCAGTACTTC. Translated, it gives CAISEWEGSRETQYF.

This chain uses TRBV25-1 with TRBJ1-2, with 7 nucleotides matching TRBD1. This CDR3 spans 13 amino acids. V was pared by 6 bases and J by 8 bases, with 9 bases of the junction left unmatched. CDR1 is MGHDK and CDR2 is SYGVNS in the germline V gene. CDR3 coding DNA: TGTGCCAGCAGAAGCACAGGGGCACCAGGCTACACCTTC. It translates to CASRSTGAPGYTF.

This clone occurred a few times. This chain uses TRBV7-9 with TRBJ2-1; 7 bases line up with TRBD1. CDR1 and CDR2 (germline): SEHNR, FQNEAQ (reference sequence). The CDR3 has 14 residues. V lost 5 bases to trimming and J lost 7 bases; unmatched junction nucleotides: 8. The CDR3 loop is CASSPPTGSNEQFF. For the CDR3, the DNA is TGTGCCAGCAGCCCTCCGACAGGGTCGAATGAGCAGTTCTTC.

J is TRBJ1-1 and V is TRBV6-5; a weak D match, TRBD1 (5 bases). V lost 0 bases and J lost 5, with 16 bases in between. This CDR3 has 16 amino acids. Germline V gene data show CDR1 as MNHEY and CDR2 as SVGAGI. CDR3 nucleotides: TGTGCCAGCAGTTACTCAAAAAGGTCAGGGAGGACTGAAGCTTTCTTT. Residues: CASSYSKRSGRTEAFF.

The chain recombines TRBV7-2 with TRBJ2-7, with TRBD2 as a possible D gene (5 bases). CDR1 and CDR2 (germline): SGHTA, FQGNSA. This CDR3 has 14 amino acids. The V gene lost 2 bases and the J gene lost 7 bases, with 15 bases spanning the gap. CDR3 region: CASSLQRADAEQYF. As DNA, the CDR3 is TGTGCCAGCAGCTTACAGAGGGCAGACGCAGAGCAGTACTTC.

The V call is TRBV4-2, the J call TRBJ2-7; 8 bases fit TRBD1. The CDR3 has 13 residues. The V segment lost 1 base and the J segment 7 bases; nucleotides outside the gene matches: 3. Germline CDR1 and CDR2: LGHNA and YNFKEQ. CDR3: CASSQGQGIEQYF. CDR3 nucleotide sequence: TGTGCCAGCAGCCAAGGACAGGGGATAGAGCAGTACTTC.

V and J are TRBV4-1 and TRBJ1-6; a weak D match, TRBD1 (5 bases). The germline V gene encodes CDR1 MGHRA and CDR2 YSYEKL. The CDR3 sequence is 14 residues long. V dropped 0 bases and J dropped 8 bases, with 8 bases sitting between them. The chain's CDR3 is CASSQEAGYSPLHF. CDR3 nucleotide sequence: TGCGCCAGCAGCCAAGAGGCAGGGTATTCACCCCTCCACTTT.

The chain links TRBV19 to TRBJ2-1, with D possibly being TRBD1 (6 bases). The V end was cut by 4 bases, the J end by 5 bases, with 9 bases between. The V gene's germline CDR1 is LNHDA and CDR2 SQIVND (reference sequence). This CDR3 region has 13 residues. The CDR3 DNA reads as TGTGCCAGTAGTAGGGCAGGGGACAATGAGCAGTTCTTC. This encodes CASSRAGDNEQFF.

The chain has TRBV2 and TRBJ1-2, with D perhaps TRBD1 (6 bases). The CDR3 has 15 residues. V was trimmed by 6 bases and J by 1 base, leaving 15 bases between them. Germline CDR1 reads SNHLY; CDR2 reads FYNNEI. The CDR3 here is CASRELGQINYGYTF. DNA for the CDR3: TGTGCCAGCAGGGAACTTGGACAGATTAACTATGGCTACACCTTC.

This rearrangement joins TRBV7-3 to TRBJ2-1; D perhaps matches TRBD2 (6 bases). V was clipped by 6 bases and J by 0 bases, with 12 bases between them. The length of the CDR3 is 15 residues. Germline CDR1 reads SGHTA; CDR2 reads FQGTGA. The chain's CDR3 is CASRQAGSSYNEQFF. CDR3 DNA: TGTGCCAGCAGACAAGCGGGTAGCTCCTACAATGAGCAGTTCTTC.

The chain couples TRBV9 to TRBJ2-6, with 8 nucleotides matching TRBD2. This CDR3 region has 18 residues. The V gene end was trimmed by 2 bases and the J gene end by 0 bases; junction bases not matched to a gene: 7. CDR1 is SGDLS and CDR2 is YYNGEE in the germline V gene. CDR3 DNA sequence: TGTGCCAGCAGCGTCCTAGCGGGTACACCCTCTGGGGCCAACGTCCTGACTTTC. Residues: CASSVLAGTPSGANVLTF. The full variable domain, with the rest looked up from reference TRBV9 and TRBJ2-6, is DSGVTQTPKHLITATGQRVTLRCSPRSGDLSVYWYQQSLDQGLQFLIQYYNGEERAKGNILERFSAQQFPDLHSELNLSSLELGDSALYFCASSVLAGTPSGANVLTFGAGSRLTVL.

This clone was picked up a small number of times. J is TRBJ1-2 and V is TRBV10-1; D gene uncertain. Per germline, CDR1 WNHNN and CDR2 SYGVQD (reference sequence). Trimming left V 6 bases short and J 4 bases short, with 6 bases between. The CDR3 spans 11 residues. CDR3 amino acids: CASRRCYGYTF. The CDR3, as DNA: TGCGCCAGCAGACGGTGCTATGGCTACACCTTC.

The V and J genes are TRBV2 and TRBJ1-5, with D tentatively TRBD1 (5 bases). V was pared by 1 base and J by 2 bases, with 9 bases between. Per germline, CDR1 SNHLY and CDR2 FYNNEI. The CDR3 sequence is 15 residues long. For the CDR3, the DNA is TGTGCCAGCAGTGAAGAGTGGGGCGGCAATCAGCCCCAGCATTTT. Encoded protein: CASSEEWGGNQPQHF. Complete variable domain (other parts from reference TRBV2 and TRBJ1-5): EPEVTQTPSHQVTQMGQEVILRCVPISNHLYFYWYRQILGQKVEFLVSFYNNEISEKSEIFDDQFSVERPDGSNFTLKIRSTKLEDSAMYFCASSEEWGGNQPQHFGDGTRLSIL.

This chain links TRBV4-1 with TRBJ2-5; 9 bases align to TRBD1. Germline V gives CDR1 MGHRA, CDR2 YSYEKL. V lost 5 bases and J lost 4; bases outside the gene matches: 8. This CDR3 is built from 15 residues. CDR3 sequence reads: CASSKLQGAGETQYF. The DNA for the CDR3 is TGCGCCAGCAGCAAGCTACAGGGGGCGGGAGAGACCCAGTACTTC.